The 5 T cell receptor beta chains given below trace back to one sample, sequenced in a study of blood T cell repertoires in COVID-19. Measured with immunoSEQ multiplex PCR; TCRdb has only the in-frame clones, and not every one. The sample lists 280,000 or so clones; 89% were seen once. Source material: PBMCs or T cells enriched from blood (not recorded which). The source is a woman aged 45-60 years who had been exposed to COVID-19.

This sequence joins TRBV28 and TRBJ1-5, with 8 bases fitting TRBD1. The CDR3 consists of 15 residues. Germline CDR1 and CDR2: MDHEN and SYDVKM. V shed 4 bases and J 6 bases; nucleotides not matched to a gene: 8. CDR3 sequence: CASSSDRGIFQPQHF. CDR3 coding DNA: TGTGCCAGCAGTTCAGACAGGGGAATATTTCAGCCCCAGCATTTT.

The chain carries TRBV12-3 or TRBV12-4 and TRBJ2-1; D gene ambiguous. V was shortened by 6 bases and J by 10 bases, with 13 bases between the two germline ends. The CDR3 is 12 residues long. The CDR3 sequence: CASSLFLGEQFF. The CDR3 DNA follows: TGTGCCAGCAGCCTCTTTCTGGGCGAGCAGTTCTTC.

The chain employs TRBV4-2 and TRBJ2-5; D perhaps matches TRBD1 (7 bases). The CDR3 has 17 residues. The V gene lost 0 bases and the J gene lost 4 bases, with 18 bases spanning the gap. The germline V gene encodes CDR1 LGHNA and CDR2 YNFKEQ. CDR3 region: CASSQDYGQGGRETQYF. DNA of the CDR3: TGTGCCAGCAGCCAAGATTACGGTCAGGGGGGAAGAGAGACCCAGTACTTC.

The chain couples TRBV5-4 to TRBJ1-4; D unclear. The CDR3 has 13 amino acids. With 4 bases removed from V and 6 bases from J, the gap between germline ends came to 10 bases. CDR1 is SGHNT, CDR2 YYREEE, per germline (reference sequence). Here the CDR3 reads CASSREYDEKLFF. Here the CDR3 DNA reads TGTGCCAGCAGCCGGGAGTATGATGAAAAACTGTTTTTT.

This sequence joins TRBV5-4 and TRBJ1-5, with D perhaps TRBD1 (5 bases). The germline V and J ends were trimmed by 4 bases and 5 bases, with 16 bases remaining between them. The CDR3 runs to 15 residues. Germline CDR1 is SGHNT and CDR2 is YYREEE (reference sequence). CDR3 region: CASSAGGGRDQPQHF. The CDR3 region has the DNA TGTGCCAGCAGCGCCGGGGGAGGGCGGGATCAGCCCCAGCATTTT.